A selection of T cell receptor beta chains follows, all from one sample in a study of shared clonotypes between healthy human individuals. Sequencing was performed with immunoSEQ multiplex PCR; in TCRdb, only in-frame clones are kept and a portion is missing. The table includes about 1 million clones, about 77% detected once. The source material was memory CD4+ T cells sorted from blood. The receptors were gathered from a man between 18 and 29 years old in good health. CDR3s include the opening cysteine and the closing phenylalanine or tryptophan. A D gene is named only where the DNA matches it firmly. Part of the rows lack a size; the others show once, few, many or a class for expanded clones.

j_gene | len | v_gene | d_gene | abundance | CDR3aa | CDR3nt
TRBJ2-1 | 15 | TRBV2 | TRBD2 | few | CASRGTSGGYNEQFF | TGTGCCAGCAGAGGGACTAGCGGGGGTTACAATGAGCAGTTCTTC
TRBJ2-5 | 16 | TRBV29-1 | TRBD2 | NA | CSVEGLAGSIQETQYF | TGCAGCGTTGAAGGACTAGCGGGGTCGATCCAAGAGACCCAGTACTTC
TRBJ2-4 | 13 | TRBV19 | NA | NA | CASRNRKVGIQYF | TGTGCCAGTAGGAACCGCAAGGTGGGCATTCAGTACTTC
TRBJ1-6 | 15 | TRBV2 | NA | NA | CASSAASSYNSPLHF | TGTGCCAGCAGTGCGGCAAGCTCCTATAATTCACCCCTCCACTTT
TRBJ2-2 | 16 | TRBV18 | TRBD1 | many | CASSRPDRGKAGELFF | TGTGCCAGCTCACGGCCAGACAGGGGAAAGGCCGGGGAGCTGTTTTTT
TRBJ2-1 | 17 | TRBV2 | NA | NA | CASIEGSGTRSGGEQFF | TGTGCCAGCATCGAAGGTTCCGGGACAAGGTCAGGAGGGGAGCAGTTCTTC
TRBJ2-5 | 17 | TRBV11-2 | TRBD2 | NA | CASSLEGTSGSRGTQYF | TGTGCCAGCAGCTTAGAGGGGACTAGCGGGAGTAGGGGGACCCAGTACTTC
TRBJ1-4 | 15 | TRBV9 | NA | NA | CASSATDGVNEKLFF | TGTGCCAGCAGTGCTACCGACGGGGTTAATGAAAAACTGTTTTTT
TRBJ2-6 | 19 | TRBV19 | TRBD1 | NA | CASSINLGTASSGANVLTF | TGTGCCAGTAGTATAAACCTCGGGACAGCGTCCTCTGGGGCCAACGTCCTGACTTTC
TRBJ2-7 | 14 | TRBV15 | TRBD2 | NA | CATSPGWGRDEQYF | TGTGCCACCAGCCCTGGATGGGGGAGGGACGAGCAGTACTTC
TRBJ1-2 | 14 | TRBV28 | NA | few | CASSLEISNYGYTF | TGTGCCAGCAGTTTGGAAATCTCTAACTATGGCTACACCTTC
TRBJ1-5 | 14 | TRBV7-2 | TRBD1 | NA | CASSLDRERQPQHF | TGTGCCAGCAGCTTGGACAGGGAGCGTCAGCCCCAGCATTTT
TRBJ1-2 | 15 | TRBV7-2 | TRBD1 | NA | CASRTGTTVNYGYTF | TGTGCCAGCAGGACAGGGACGACGGTAAACTATGGCTACACCTTC
TRBJ1-2 | 13 | TRBV28 | NA | few | CASSSPKGGGYTF | TGTGCCAGCAGTTCCCCCAAGGGGGGTGGCTACACCTTC
TRBJ2-3 | 15 | TRBV7-2 | TRBD2 | few | CASSLQAGGMDTQYF | TGTGCCAGCAGCTTACAGGCGGGAGGCATGGATACGCAGTATTTT
TRBJ2-7 | 13 | TRBV2 | NA | NA | CASSRAGSYEQYF | TGTGCCAGCAGTAGGGCAGGGAGCTACGAGCAGTACTTC